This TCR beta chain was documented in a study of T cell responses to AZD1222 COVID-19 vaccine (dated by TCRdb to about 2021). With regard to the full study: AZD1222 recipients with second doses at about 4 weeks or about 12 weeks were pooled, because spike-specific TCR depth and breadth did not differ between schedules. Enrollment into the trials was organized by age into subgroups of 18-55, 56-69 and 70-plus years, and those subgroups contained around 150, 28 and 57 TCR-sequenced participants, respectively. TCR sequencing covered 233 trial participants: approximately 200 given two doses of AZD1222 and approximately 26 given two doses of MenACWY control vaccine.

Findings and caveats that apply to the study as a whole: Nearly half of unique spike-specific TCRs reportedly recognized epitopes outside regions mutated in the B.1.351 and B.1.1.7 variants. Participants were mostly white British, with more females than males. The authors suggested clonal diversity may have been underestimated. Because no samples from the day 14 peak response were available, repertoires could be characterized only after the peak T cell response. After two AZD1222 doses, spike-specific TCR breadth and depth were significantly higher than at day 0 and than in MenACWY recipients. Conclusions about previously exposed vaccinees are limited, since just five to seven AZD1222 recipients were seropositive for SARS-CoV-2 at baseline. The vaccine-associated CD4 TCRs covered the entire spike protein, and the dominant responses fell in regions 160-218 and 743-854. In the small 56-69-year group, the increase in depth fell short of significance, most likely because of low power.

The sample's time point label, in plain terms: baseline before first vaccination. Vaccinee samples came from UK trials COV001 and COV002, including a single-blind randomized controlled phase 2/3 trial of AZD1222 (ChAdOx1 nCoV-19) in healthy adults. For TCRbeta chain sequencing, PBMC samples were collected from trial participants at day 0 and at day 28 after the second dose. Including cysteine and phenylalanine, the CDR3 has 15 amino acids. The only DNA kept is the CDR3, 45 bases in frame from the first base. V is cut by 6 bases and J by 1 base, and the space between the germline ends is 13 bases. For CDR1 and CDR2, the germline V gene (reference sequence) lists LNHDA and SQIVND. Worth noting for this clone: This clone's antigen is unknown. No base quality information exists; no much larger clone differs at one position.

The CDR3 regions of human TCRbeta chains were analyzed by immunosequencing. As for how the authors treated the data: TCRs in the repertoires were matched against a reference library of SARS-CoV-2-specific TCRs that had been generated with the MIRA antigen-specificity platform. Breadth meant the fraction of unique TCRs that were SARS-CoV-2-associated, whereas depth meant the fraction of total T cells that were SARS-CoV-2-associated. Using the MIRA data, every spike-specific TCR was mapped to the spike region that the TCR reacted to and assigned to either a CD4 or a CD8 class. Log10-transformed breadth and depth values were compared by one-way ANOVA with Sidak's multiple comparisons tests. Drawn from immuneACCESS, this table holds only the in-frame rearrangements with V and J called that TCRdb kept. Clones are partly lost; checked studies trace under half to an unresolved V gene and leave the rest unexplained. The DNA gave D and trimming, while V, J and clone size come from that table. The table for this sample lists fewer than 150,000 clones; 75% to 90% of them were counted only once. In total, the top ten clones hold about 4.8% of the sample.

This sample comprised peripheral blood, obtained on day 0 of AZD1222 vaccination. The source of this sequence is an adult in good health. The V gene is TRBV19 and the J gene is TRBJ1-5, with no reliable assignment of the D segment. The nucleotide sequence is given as TGTGCCAGTAGCACGCAAAAAGGAAGCAATCAGCCCCAGCATTTT. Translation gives CASSTQKGSNQPQHF. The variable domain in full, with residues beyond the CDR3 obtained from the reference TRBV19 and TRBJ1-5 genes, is DGGITQSPKYLFRKEGQNVTLSCEQNLNHDAMYWYRQDPGQGLRLIYYSQIVNDFQKGDIAEGYSVSREKKESFPLTVTSAQKNPTAFYLCASSTQKGSNQPQHFGDGTRLSIL.